This note documents a single T cell receptor (beta chain) sequence. These data are taken from a study of blood T cell repertoires in COVID-19. Across the whole study: COVID-19 samples collected from the United States, Italy and Spain covered acute and convalescent phases.

CDR3 length: 16 amino acids. Germline CDR1 is MNHEY and CDR2 is SMNVEV (reference sequence). The V and J ends lost 5 bases and 0 bases respectively, with 16 bases between them. Sequencing was performed with immunoSEQ multiplex PCR; in TCRdb, only in-frame clones are kept and a portion is missing. This table holds tens of thousands of clones, around four fifths found once. The V call is TRBV27, the J call TRBJ2-5, with a weak D call TRBD1 (5 bases). This receptor was identified in a human donor in a cohort sampled during active COVID-19. The specimen sequenced was peripheral blood. The CDR3 spells CASSPFGWGDQETQYF. The CDR3 DNA reads as TGTGCCAGCAGTCCCTTTGGGTGGGGCGACCAAGAGACCCAGTACTTC.